Below are 27 T cell receptor beta chains sequenced from a single sample in a study of cytomegalovirus exposure and HLA in healthy donors. It was with 60 Vbeta and 13 Jbeta primers that the PCR ran. TCRdb's copy holds only in-frame clones and misses some; the assay was immunoSEQ multiplex PCR. This sample yields some 120,000 clones, of which about 11% are seen a single time; roughly 4.2% belongs to the top ten. Source material: PBMCs. The source is a young woman in good health and CMV-seropositive.

The rearrangement links TRBV5-1 to TRBJ1-4; 7 positions agree with TRBD1. From germline, CDR1 is SGHRS and CDR2 YFSETQ. The CDR3 covers 15 residues. After removal of 4 bases from V and 8 bases from J, the junction contained 11 bases not matched to a gene. The CDR3 region is CASSADTGALEKLFF. Written as DNA, the CDR3 is TGCGCCAGCAGCGCAGATACAGGGGCGTTAGAAAAACTGTTTTTT.

This clone was recorded many times. The chain carries TRBV13 and TRBJ1-5; D remains ambiguous. Between the trimmed V and J ends, which lost 7 bases and 4 bases, there was a span of 11 bases. The germline V gene encodes CDR1 PRHDT and CDR2 FYEKMQ (reference sequence). The CDR3 sequence is 13 residues long. The CDR3 DNA follows: TGTGCCAGCACGCGGCACGAGAATCAGCCCCAGCATTTT. Its protein product is CASTRHENQPQHF.

A few counts support this clone. The chain is built from TRBV10-1 and TRBJ2-7; TRBD2 agrees at 11 bases. The junction had 10 bases not matched to a gene; V was cut back by 10 bases and J by 5 bases. The CDR3 has 14 amino acids. CDR1 and CDR2 from the germline V gene are WNHNN and SYGVQD (reference sequence). CDR3 nucleotides: TGCGCCACCTTAGCGGGAGGGCCGCAACACGAGCAGTACTTC. It is translated as CATLAGGPQHEQYF.

V gene TRBV7-3 combines with J gene TRBJ1-1; unclear D gene. The germline V and J ends were trimmed by 0 bases and 4 bases, with 6 bases remaining between them. Germline V gives CDR1 SGHTA, CDR2 FQGTGA. The CDR3 is 13 amino acids. CDR3 nucleotide sequence: TGTGCCAGCAGCTTAACCCGAGGCACTGAAGCTTTCTTT. It specifies CASSLTRGTEAFF.

With respect to this clone: Distinct nucleotide sequences in the sample also encode this CDR3. CDR3 in DNA: TGTGCCAGCAGCGTAGCTTACAGGGGGGCCGAGCAGTACTTC. Protein product: CASSVAYRGAEQYF. The chain joins TRBV9 to TRBJ2-7; 8 positions agree with TRBD1. The CDR3 consists of 14 residues. The V gene end was trimmed by 0 bases and the J gene end by 6 bases; junction bases not matched to a gene: 5. Germline CDR1 and CDR2: SGDLS and YYNGEE.

This chain joins TRBV7-3 and TRBJ2-7, with TRBD2 identical over 8 bases. Trimming removed 3 bases from V and 3 bases from J; junction bases left unmatched: 7. The CDR3 covers 15 residues. Germline V gene sequence: CDR1 SGHTA, CDR2 FQGTGA. The CDR3 is CASSFGVAGIYEQYF. CDR3 nucleotide sequence: TGTGCCAGCAGCTTCGGGGTAGCGGGAATCTACGAGCAGTACTTC.

The V gene is TRBV9, the J gene TRBJ1-1, with D hard to call. CDR1 is SGDLS, CDR2 YYNGEE, per germline. This CDR3 region has 13 residues. The V end was cut by 2 bases, the J end by 3 bases, with 8 bases between. CDR3 in DNA: TGTGCCAGCAGCGTCCTCCCGGACACTGAAGCTTTCTTT. Translation: CASSVLPDTEAFF. The full variable domain, rest sourced from reference TRBV9 and TRBJ1-1, is DSGVTQTPKHLITATGQRVTLRCSPRSGDLSVYWYQQSLDQGLQFLIQYYNGEERAKGNILERFSAQQFPDLHSELNLSSLELGDSALYFCASSVLPDTEAFFGQGTRLTVV.

V gene TRBV29-1 combines with J gene TRBJ2-3; 8 bases align to TRBD2. V dropped 3 bases and J dropped 0; count of bases not matched to a gene: 11. Germline V gene sequence: CDR1 SQVTM, CDR2 ANQGSEA. The CDR3 is made up of 17 amino acids. CDR3 protein: CSVDSLWAGGSTDTQYF. The CDR3 nucleotides are TGCAGCGTTGACTCCCTGTGGGCGGGAGGAAGCACAGATACGCAGTATTTT.

This clone has a handful of counts. The chain uses TRBV6-1 and TRBJ2-7; D is possibly TRBD2 (5 bases). The germline V gene has CDR1 MNHNS and CDR2 SASEGT. This CDR3 contains 13 residues. The germline V and J ends were trimmed by 7 bases and 3 bases, with 13 bases remaining between them. CDR3 coding DNA: TGTGCCAGCACCGAGGGTATATACTACGAGCAGTACTTC. Amino acid sequence: CASTEGIYYEQYF.

This rearrangement joins TRBV5-1 to TRBJ2-5; the match to TRBD1 covers 7 bases. Germline CDR1 and CDR2: SGHRS and YFSETQ. The CDR3 is made up of 14 amino acids. With 2 bases clipped from V and 5 bases from J, the junction kept 6 bases outside the gene matches. CDR3 sequence: CASSLATGDETQYF. In DNA, the CDR3 is TGCGCCAGCAGCTTAGCTACAGGGGATGAGACCCAGTACTTC.

This clone appeared a few times. The chain combines TRBV7-3 with TRBJ2-2; tentative D call: TRBD1 (5 bases). The V and J ends lost 5 bases and 6 bases respectively, with 10 bases between them. This CDR3 region has 13 residues. Germline V gene sequence: CDR1 SGHTA, CDR2 FQGTGA. The CDR3 DNA reads as TGTGCCAGCAGCCGCAGGGATGCCGGGGAGCTGTTTTTT. This translates into CASSRRDAGELFF.

The chain combines TRBV10-3 with TRBJ2-7; TRBD2 might be the D (6 bases). Trimming took 4 bases from V and 1 from J, leaving 14 bases between them. The CDR3 totals 15 residues. Germline loops: CDR1 ENHRY, CDR2 SYGVKD. For the CDR3, the DNA is TGTGCCATCAGTGGCGCGGGCGGGAATTCCTACGAGCAGTACTTC. It translates to CAISGAGGNSYEQYF.

This chain uses TRBV10-3 with TRBJ2-5; weak D call: TRBD2 (7 bases). Germline lookup yields CDR1 ENHRY and CDR2 SYGVKD. The CDR3 contains 15 residues. Trimming took off 2 bases at V and 8 bases at J, with 18 bases between the two ends. CDR3 nucleotides: TGTGCCATCAGTGAGAAGGGGGGGCTAGCGGATACCCAGTACTTC. It yields the protein CAISEKGGLADTQYF.

This sequence joins TRBV11-2 and TRBJ2-7; D remains unclear. The CDR3 spans 16 residues. V was cut by 1 base and J by 4 bases, with 17 bases left in between. CDR1 and CDR2 (germline): SGHAT, FQNNGV. The CDR3 spells CASSLAVPNSKYEQYF. Here the CDR3 DNA reads TGTGCCAGCAGCTTAGCGGTTCCCAATTCTAAATACGAGCAGTACTTC.

The chain has TRBV6-6 and TRBJ1-1, with a possible D match to TRBD1 (5 bases). The CDR3 is 14 amino acids. Germline lookup yields CDR1 MNHNY and CDR2 SVGAGI (reference sequence). With 7 bases removed from V and 6 bases from J, the gap between germline ends came to 18 bases. CDR3 loop: CASTLGGSSAEAFF. CDR3 nucleotides: TGTGCCAGCACCCTGGGGGGGAGTTCAGCTGAAGCTTTCTTT.

The chain couples TRBV29-1 to TRBJ1-1, with TRBD1 matching over 8 bases. Trimming at V came to 4 bases and at J to 1 base, leaving 5 bases not matched to a gene. Germline V lookup: CDR1 SQVTM, CDR2 ANQGSEA. The CDR3 consists of 14 residues. The CDR3: CSVARGLENTEAFF. The CDR3 DNA is TGCAGCGTTGCCAGGGGGCTAGAGAACACTGAAGCTTTCTTT.

This clone was counted between two and nine times. The chain couples TRBV6-6 to TRBJ1-5; D is unclear. V was pared by 6 bases and J by 4 bases, with 16 bases between. Germline V CDR1 and CDR2: MNHNY, SVGAGI (reference sequence). This CDR3 is 15 amino acids long. In DNA, the CDR3 is TGTGCCAGCAGCCGCGGGAGGGAGGTGAATCAGCCCCAGCATTTT. It codes for CASSRGREVNQPQHF.

The rearrangement joins TRBV25-1 to TRBJ2-7, with TRBD2 as a possible D gene (6 bases). V lost 4 bases and J lost 3, with 13 bases in between. CDR1 MGHDK and CDR2 SYGVNS come from the germline V gene. The CDR3 is made up of 14 amino acids. CDR3 nucleotide sequence: TGTGCCAGCAGTGGGCAGAGGGGAGGCTACGAGCAGTACTTC. Translation: CASSGQRGGYEQYF.

This clone was detected only a few times. CDR3 loop: CASKPGQPGETQYF. The CDR3 DNA is TGTGCCAGCAAGCCGGGACAGCCTGGAGAGACCCAGTACTTC. The rearrangement uses TRBV7-9 and TRBJ2-5; TRBD1 agrees at 7 bases. The CDR3 spans 14 residues. Germline assignment: CDR1 SEHNR and CDR2 FQNEAQ (reference sequence). The junction had 9 bases not matched to a gene; V was cut back by 7 bases and J by 4 bases.

This clone was detected a few times. The gene calls are TRBV4-1 and TRBJ2-7, with D possibly TRBD2 on 6 matching bases. Germline V gene lookup returns CDR1 MGHRA and CDR2 YSYEKL. This CDR3 has 16 amino acids. V lost 4 bases, J lost 0 bases, and 16 bases lay in between. As DNA, the CDR3 is TGCGCCAGCAGCCCCCCGAATGGGGGGAGCTCCTACGAGCAGTACTTC. Its protein is CASSPPNGGSSYEQYF.

The table lists this clone with a few counts. The DNA for the CDR3 is TGTGCCAGCCGGGGACAGGGGCCTTCCCGGGGCGAGCAGTACTTC. Amino acids: CASRGQGPSRGEQYF. The rearrangement links TRBV28 to TRBJ2-7, with TRBD1 matching over 10 bases. The CDR3 covers 15 residues. V trimming: 8 bases; J trimming: 6 bases; junction bases outside the gene matches: 13. Germline V gene lookup returns CDR1 MDHEN and CDR2 SYDVKM. The variable domain in full, completed from reference TRBV28 and TRBJ2-7, reads DVKVTQSSRYLVKRTGEKVFLECVQDMDHENMFWYRQDPGLGLRLIYFSYDVKMKEKGDIPEGYSVSREKKERFSLILESASTNQTSMYLCASRGQGPSRGEQYFGPGTRLTVT.

This sequence joins TRBV7-2 and TRBJ2-1; TRBD2 aligns across 10 bases. The V gene's germline CDR1 is SGHTA and CDR2 FQGNSA. V shed 2 bases and J 4 bases; nucleotides not matched to a gene: 5. This CDR3 has 16 residues. DNA of the CDR3: TGTGCCAGCAGCTTATCACTAGCGGGAAAATACAATGAGCAGTTCTTC. Protein: CASSLSLAGKYNEQFF.

Only a few counts were recorded for this clone. The CDR3 reads CASSRDRDSYGYTF. CDR3 nucleotide sequence: TGTGCCAGCAGTCGGGACAGAGACTCCTATGGCTACACCTTC. This chain joins TRBV28 and TRBJ1-2; 7 bases are a match to TRBD1. The CDR3 has 14 residues. Germline CDR1 MDHEN, CDR2 SYDVKM. V shed 5 bases, J shed 4 bases, and the junction held 7 bases outside the gene matches.

The gene calls are TRBV10-3 and TRBJ2-7, with TRBD2 as a possible D gene (5 bases). The CDR3 loop spans 13 amino acids. The V end lost 3 bases, the J end lost 3 bases, and 9 bases lay between the germline ends. CDR1 ENHRY and CDR2 SYGVKD come from the germline V gene. CDR3 sequence (DNA): TGTGCCATCAGTGACGGGATGAACTACGAGCAGTACTTC. Amino acid sequence: CAISDGMNYEQYF.

The chain uses TRBV5-1 and TRBJ2-2; D possibly corresponds to TRBD1 (6 bases). Germline V gives CDR1 SGHRS, CDR2 YFSETQ. The V gene lost 4 bases and the J gene lost 2 bases, with 18 bases spanning the gap. The length of the CDR3 is 17 residues. CDR3 nucleotides: TGCGCCAGCAGCCCCCGCCCAGGGGTGATAAACACCGGGGAGCTGTTTTTT. Its translation: CASSPRPGVINTGELFF.

The chain recombines TRBV27 with TRBJ2-1, with 7 bases identical to TRBD2. The length of the CDR3 is 13 residues. CDR1 and CDR2 (germline): MNHEY, SMNVEV (reference sequence). The V and J ends lost 3 bases and 8 bases, in that order; junction bases with no gene match: 4. The CDR3 is CASSFGRGDEQFF. In DNA, the CDR3 is TGTGCCAGCAGTTTTGGGAGGGGCGATGAGCAGTTCTTC.

This clone was recorded a few times. V usage is TRBV5-1 and J usage is TRBJ2-7; no definite D call. V dropped 6 bases and J dropped 5 bases, with 18 bases sitting between them. Germline V gene sequence: CDR1 SGHRS, CDR2 YFSETQ. This CDR3 comprises 14 residues. CDR3 DNA: TGCGCCAGCACACCCCTTCTAGATCCAAACGAGCAGTACTTC. Amino acids: CASTPLLDPNEQYF.